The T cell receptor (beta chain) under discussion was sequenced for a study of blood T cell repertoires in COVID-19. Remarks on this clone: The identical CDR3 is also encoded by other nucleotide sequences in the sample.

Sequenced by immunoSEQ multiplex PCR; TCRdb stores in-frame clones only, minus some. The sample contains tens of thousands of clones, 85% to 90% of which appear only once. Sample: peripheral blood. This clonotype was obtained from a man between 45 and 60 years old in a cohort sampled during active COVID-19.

The CDR3, as DNA: TGTGCCAGTAGTTCCCTGGACAGGGCCTCTACGTCCTACAATGAGCAGTTCTTC. Translated, it gives CASSSLDRASTSYNEQFF. J is TRBJ2-1 and V is TRBV19; 8 nucleotides align to TRBD1. Germline assignment: CDR1 LNHDA and CDR2 SQIVND (reference sequence). The V gene end was trimmed by 5 bases and the J gene end by 1 base; junction bases not matched to a gene: 13. The CDR3 runs 18 residues.